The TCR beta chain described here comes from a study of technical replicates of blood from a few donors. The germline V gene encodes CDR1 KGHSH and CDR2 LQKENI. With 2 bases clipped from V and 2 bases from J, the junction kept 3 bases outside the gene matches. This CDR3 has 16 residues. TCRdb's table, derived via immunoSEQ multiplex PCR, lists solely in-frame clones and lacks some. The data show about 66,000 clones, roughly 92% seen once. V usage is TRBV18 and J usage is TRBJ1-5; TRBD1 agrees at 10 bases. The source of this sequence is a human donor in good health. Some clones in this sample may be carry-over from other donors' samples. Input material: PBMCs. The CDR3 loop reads CASSPDRGQGNQPQHF. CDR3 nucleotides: TGTGCCAGCTCACCAGACAGGGGGCAAGGCAATCAGCCCCAGCATTTT.